This T cell receptor (beta chain) was recovered during a study of identical twins. In TCRdb, the 5' RACE reads were re-called with MiXCR into one record per CDR3 protein. The sample includes a few hundred thousand distinct CDR3 sequences, roughly 9.5% of them seen just once. This clonotype was detected many times. Germline values: CDR1 ENHRY, CDR2 SYGVKD. Trimming cost V 10 bases and J 0 bases; bases outside gene matches: 6. The CDR3 contains 13 residues. These data were also filed under a second study, of yellow fever vaccine responses in identical twins.

The V call is TRBV10-3, the J call TRBJ2-7, with 7 bases lining up with TRBD1. What was sequenced was PBMCs. The TCR sequence derives from a woman under 30 in good health. The CDR3 is CASSGTDSYEQYF. CDR3 in DNA: TGTGCCAGTTCCGGGACAGACTCCTACGAGCAGTACTTC.